The rows below give T cell receptor beta chains drawn from one sample of a study of early stage breast cancer tumors. Assay: immunoSEQ multiplex PCR; the TCRdb copy retains only in-frame clones and omits some. The profile shows about 51,000 clones, around 80% of them singletons. Sequenced sample: blood. All receptors come from a person aged 35 to 50 with breast cancer. The CDR3 runs from the conserved cysteine through the conserved F or W. Fields, in order: D gene, CDR3 length, J gene, clone size, V gene, CDR3 protein, CDR3 DNA. A D gene is named only where the DNA matches it firmly. A row's size may be missing; if present it is once, few, many or a size class.

NA | 16 | TRBJ2-5 | NA | TRBV11-2 | CASSPGSGGLQETQYF | TGTGCCAGCAGCCCGGGCTCAGGGGGGTTACAAGAGACCCAGTACTTC
NA | 14 | TRBJ2-7 | NA | TRBV6-1 | CASSESGPSWEQYF | TGTGCCAGCAGTGAATCAGGACCTTCCTGGGAGCAGTACTTC
TRBD1 | 13 | TRBJ2-1 | NA | TRBV6-1 | CASSQKGGRVQFF | TGTGCCAGCAGCCAGAAAGGGGGCCGAGTCCAGTTCTTC
TRBD1 | 16 | TRBJ1-4 | NA | TRBV11-2 | CASSLDRDRGGEKLFF | TGTGCCAGCAGCCTGGACCGGGACAGGGGAGGTGAAAAACTGTTTTTT
NA | 17 | TRBJ2-3 | NA | TRBV5-4 | CASSLEISSGSTDTQYF | TGTGCCAGCAGCTTGGAAATCTCCAGCGGGAGCACAGATACGCAGTATTTT
NA | 14 | TRBJ2-2 | NA | TRBV19 | CASSIVGIKRELFF | TGTGCCAGTAGTATTGTGGGCATTAAGAGGGAGCTGTTTTTT
NA | 16 | TRBJ1-1 | few | TRBV10-3 | CAISESFGVGNTEAFF | TGTGCCATCAGTGAATCGTTCGGGGTAGGGAACACTGAAGCTTTCTTT
NA | 16 | TRBJ2-1 | NA | TRBV4-1 | CASSSLRRGGWGEQFF | TGCGCCAGCAGCTCCCTCCGGCGGGGCGGATGGGGTGAGCAGTTCTTC
NA | 15 | TRBJ2-7 | NA | TRBV4-1 | CASSQVSGHDYEQYF | TGCGCCAGCAGCCAAGTCTCGGGACACGACTACGAGCAGTACTTC
NA | 13 | TRBJ1-3 | NA | TRBV6-1 | CASSAGAANTIYF | TGTGCCAGCAGTGCAGGGGCTGCAAACACCATATATTTT
TRBD1 | 14 | TRBJ2-7 | NA | TRBV15 | CATSRETGGYEQYF | TGTGCCACCAGCAGAGAGACAGGGGGCTACGAGCAGTACTTC
NA | 16 | TRBJ1-2 | NA | TRBV18 | CASSPDGQGLTYGYTF | TGTGCCAGCTCACCTGACGGGCAGGGGCTTACCTATGGCTACACCTTC
TRBD2 | 16 | TRBJ2-1 | NA | TRBV5-6 | CASSSELAGVRYEQFF | TGTGCCAGCAGCTCTGAACTAGCGGGAGTTAGATATGAGCAGTTCTTC
TRBD2 | 16 | TRBJ2-3 | NA | TRBV7-2 | CASSLGASGRGDTQYF | TGTGCCAGCAGCTTAGGCGCTAGCGGGAGAGGGGATACGCAGTATTTT
NA | 16 | TRBJ2-3 | NA | TRBV7-9 | CASSLHVGVSTDTQYF | TGTGCCAGCAGCTTACATGTGGGGGTGAGCACAGATACGCAGTATTTT
NA | 17 | TRBJ2-7 | NA | TRBV7-8 | CASGAGITGSGSYEQYF | TGTGCCAGCGGCGCCGGGATAACTGGTAGTGGCTCCTACGAGCAGTACTTC
NA | 14 | TRBJ1-2 | NA | TRBV19 | CASSIVLHLYGYTF | TGTGCCAGTAGTATAGTTCTACACCTCTATGGCTACACCTTC
NA | 17 | TRBJ2-7 | NA | TRBV7-8 | CASSLSSAGLKKDEQYF | TGTGCCAGCAGCTTAAGTTCGGCCGGATTAAAAAAGGACGAGCAGTACTTC
NA | 16 | TRBJ1-2 | once | TRBV6-5 | CASSYFGGEANYGYTF | TGTGCCAGCAGTTACTTTGGGGGTGAAGCTAACTATGGCTACACCTTC
NA | 16 | TRBJ2-1 | NA | TRBV5-6 | CASSWWAESSYNEQFF | TGTGCCAGCAGCTGGTGGGCAGAGAGCTCCTACAATGAGCAGTTCTTC
NA | 15 | TRBJ2-3 | NA | TRBV6-1 | CASSEGLGRTDTQYF | TGTGCCAGCAGTGAAGGATTGGGGAGGACAGATACGCAGTATTTT
NA | 17 | TRBJ2-5 | NA | TRBV18 | CASSPLMRVGTQETQYF | TGTGCCAGCTCACCATTGATGAGGGTAGGGACCCAAGAGACCCAGTACTTC
NA | 13 | TRBJ1-1 | NA | TRBV11-3 | CASSVGVRTEAFF | TGTGCCAGCAGCGTAGGGGTAAGGACTGAAGCTTTCTTT
NA | 13 | TRBJ2-5 | NA | TRBV18 | CASSPINRETQYF | TGTGCCAGCTCACCCATTAACCGCGAGACCCAGTACTTC
NA | 14 | TRBJ1-4 | few | TRBV5-6 | CASSLEGRSEKLFF | TGTGCCAGCAGCTTGGAAGGGAGGTCCGAAAAACTGTTTTTT
TRBD1 | 15 | TRBJ2-7 | NA | TRBV6-5 | CASSFGQGSFSEQYF | TGTGCCAGCAGCTTCGGACAGGGGTCTTTCTCCGAGCAGTACTTC
NA | 14 | TRBJ1-4 | NA | TRBV15 | CATSREQGNEKLFF | TGTGCCACCAGCAGAGAACAGGGAAATGAAAAACTGTTTTTT
NA | 13 | TRBJ2-1 | NA | TRBV19 | CASSSRRDNEQFF | TGTGCCAGTAGTTCCCGGCGAGACAATGAGCAGTTCTTC
NA | 14 | TRBJ1-5 | NA | TRBV6-1 | CASSGGGSNQPQHF | TGTGCCAGCAGCGGGGGAGGGAGCAATCAGCCCCAGCATTTT
NA | 16 | TRBJ1-4 | NA | TRBV5-1 | CASSSGEVATNEKLFF | TGCGCCAGCAGCTCTGGAGAAGTTGCAACTAATGAAAAACTGTTTTTT
TRBD2 | 18 | TRBJ2-7 | once | TRBV30 | CACDRGRLAGVWSYEQYF | TGTGCCTGTGACAGGGGACGACTAGCGGGAGTGTGGTCCTACGAGCAGTACTTC
NA | 10 | TRBJ2-1 | NA | TRBV12-5 | CASGFNEQFF | TGTGCTAGTGGTTTTAATGAGCAGTTCTTC
NA | 18 | TRBJ1-1 | NA | TRBV2 | CASRGHKGSSRLNTEAFF | TGTGCCAGCAGGGGACATAAGGGCTCGAGCCGTTTGAACACTGAAGCTTTCTTT
TRBD1 | 15 | TRBJ2-7 | few | TRBV2 | CASSATQGARYEQYF | TGTGCCAGCAGTGCCACACAGGGGGCTAGGTACGAGCAGTACTTC
TRBD2 | 16 | TRBJ2-1 | NA | TRBV5-1 | CASSLVAGSSYNEQFF | TGCGCCAGCAGCTTGGTAGCGGGGAGCTCCTACAATGAGCAGTTCTTC
TRBD2 | 18 | TRBJ2-3 | NA | TRBV4-2 | CASSQPGTSGDSADTQYF | TGTGCCAGCAGCCAACCCGGGACTAGCGGAGACAGCGCAGATACGCAGTATTTT
NA | 16 | TRBJ2-4 | NA | TRBV5-6 | CASSMGRVLAKNIQYF | TGTGCCAGCAGCATGGGACGTGTACTAGCCAAAAACATTCAGTACTTC
NA | 13 | TRBJ2-7 | NA | TRBV6-1 | CASSLYIGHEQYF | TGTGCCAGCAGTCTGTACATTGGGCACGAGCAGTACTTC
NA | 13 | TRBJ1-1 | NA | TRBV5-4 | CASSLIFESEAFF | TGTGCCAGCAGCTTGATCTTCGAGAGTGAAGCTTTCTTT
TRBD1 | 15 | TRBJ2-7 | few | TRBV6-5 | CASSYSGQGWYEQYF | TGTGCCAGCAGTTACTCCGGACAGGGTTGGTACGAGCAGTACTTC
NA | 12 | TRBJ2-7 | NA | TRBV7-9 | CASSHGTQQQYF | TGTGCCAGCAGCCATGGAACCCAACAGCAGTACTTC
TRBD2 | 15 | TRBJ2-3 | once | TRBV13 | CASSFRGLDTDTQYF | TGTGCCAGCAGCTTCCGGGGACTAGACACAGATACGCAGTATTTT
TRBD1 | 15 | TRBJ2-4 | few | TRBV2 | CASSGTGGGKNIQYF | TGTGCCAGCAGCGGGACAGGGGGTGGCAAAAACATTCAGTACTTC